This record concerns one T cell receptor beta chain sequence. This specimen belongs to a study of blood T cell repertoires in COVID-19. In the study's own analysis: Estimates of nucleated cell counts were drawn from the amplification of reference gene primers. Assay used: immunoSEQ multiplex PCR; TCRdb lists only in-frame clones, some missing. That table furnishes V, J and clone size, whereas the DNA furnished D and trimming. The table has about 340,000 clones, about 88% seen once; the top ten hold about 7.3%. CDR3 length equals 14 residues. Trimming cost V 0 bases and J 5 bases, with 11 bases left between them. Germline assignment: CDR1 SGHTA and CDR2 FQGNSA.

This rearrangement joins TRBV7-2 to TRBJ2-7, with D tentatively TRBD1 (6 bases). Material: peripheral blood. The sequence was collected from a woman between 70 and 85 years old with COVID-19, enrolled during active disease. CDR3 region: CASSLAQGTHEQYF. The CDR3 nucleotides are TGTGCCAGCAGCTTAGCACAGGGTACCCACGAGCAGTACTTC.